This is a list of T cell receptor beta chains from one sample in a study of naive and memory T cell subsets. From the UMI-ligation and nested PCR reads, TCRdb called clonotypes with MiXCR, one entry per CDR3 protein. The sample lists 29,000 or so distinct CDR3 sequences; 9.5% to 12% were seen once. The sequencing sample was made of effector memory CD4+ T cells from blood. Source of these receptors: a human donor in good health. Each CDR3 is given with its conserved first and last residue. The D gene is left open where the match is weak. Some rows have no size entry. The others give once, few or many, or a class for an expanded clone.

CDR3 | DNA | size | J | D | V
CASSRQAYNEQFF | TGTGCCAGCAGCCGACAGGCCTACAATGAGCAGTTCTTC | medium-sized | TRBJ2-1 | - | TRBV19
CSVGGTGNLGANVLTF | TGCAGCGTTGGGGGGACAGGGAACCTCGGGGCCAACGTCCTGACTTTC | many | TRBJ2-6 | TRBD1 | TRBV29-1
CASSLRVRGTGELFF | TGTGCCAGCAGCCTCAGGGTTCGGGGCACCGGGGAGCTGTTTTTT | few | TRBJ2-2 | - | TRBV12-3/TRBV12-4
CSVGGAGLGTDTQYF | TGCAGCGTTGGAGGCGCAGGCCTTGGCACAGATACGCAGTATTTT | - | TRBJ2-3 | - | TRBV29-1
CASSAGGLNEQFF | TGTGCCAGCTCCGCGGGAGGCCTGAATGAGCAGTTCTTC | - | TRBJ2-1 | TRBD2 | TRBV12-3/TRBV12-4
CASPGNPAGTEFFFSGNTIYF | TGCGCCAGCCCTGGGAATCCGGCCGGGACAGAATTTTTCTTCTCTGGAAACACCATATATTTT | many | TRBJ1-3 | TRBD1 | TRBV10-1
CASSSGWNTEAFF | TGTGCCAGCAGCTCCGGCTGGAACACTGAGGCTTTCTTT | few | TRBJ1-1 | - | TRBV7-3
CASSLGSSYSGNTIYF | TGTGCCAGCAGTCTAGGTTCCAGCTACTCTGGAAACACCATATATTTT | - | TRBJ1-3 | - | TRBV12-3/TRBV12-4
CASPKTGGGWYQETQYF | TGTGCCAGCCCCAAGACAGGGGGCGGATGGTACCAAGAGACCCAGTACTTC | few | TRBJ2-5 | TRBD1 | TRBV11-3
CASSLWVGEQYF | TGTGCCAGCAGTTTATGGGTGGGCGAGCAGTACTTC | many | TRBJ2-7 | - | TRBV28
CASLLPPRTVPSQGEQYF | TGTGCCAGCCTACTTCCCCCTAGGACAGTGCCCTCGCAGGGCGAGCAGTACTTC | once | TRBJ2-7 | - | TRBV6-1
CASSLDRYTEAFF | TGTGCCAGCAGCTTGGACAGGTACACTGAAGCTTTCTTT | many | TRBJ1-1 | TRBD1 | TRBV7-2
CASSKVVGLYNEQFF | TGTGCCAGCAGCAAAGTAGTGGGGCTCTACAATGAGCAGTTCTTC | - | TRBJ2-1 | - | TRBV21-1
CASSLEGGAANYGYTF | TGCGCCAGCTCCCTCGAAGGGGGGGCTGCTAACTATGGCTACACCTTC | - | TRBJ1-2 | - | TRBV5-1
CAIQDSNTGELFF | TGTGCCATCCAAGACTCGAACACCGGGGAGCTGTTTTTT | few | TRBJ2-2 | - | TRBV10-3
CATSDRRGQGVLIF | TGTGCCACCAGTGACCGCCGTGGACAGGGGGTTTTGATCTTT | many | TRBJ1-1 | TRBD1 | TRBV24-1
CASSIPVGEQYF | TGTGCCAGCAGCATCCCCGTGGGCGAGCAGTACTTC | many | TRBJ2-7 | - | TRBV7-9
CASSSTLGDRGRFGGYTF | TGTGCCAGCAGCAGCACACTGGGGGACAGGGGGCGCTTCGGGGGCTACACCTTC | few | TRBJ1-2 | TRBD1 | TRBV7-8
CMTPPRGSRGYTF | TGCATGACACCGCCAAGGGGGTCGCGGGGCTACACCTTC | few | TRBJ1-2 | - | TRBV20-1
CATSESGTSTTQETQYF | TGTGCCACCAGCGAATCCGGGACTAGCACAACTCAAGAGACCCAGTACTTC | few | TRBJ2-5 | TRBD2 | TRBV24-1
CASSLGGANVLTF | TGTGCCAGCAGCTTAGGTGGGGCCAACGTCCTGACTTTC | many | TRBJ2-6 | - | TRBV7-2
CASSKTPGTSGKGTGELFF | TGTGCCAGTAGCAAAACACCGGGGACATCCGGCAAGGGGACCGGGGAGCTGTTTTTT | many | TRBJ2-2 | - | TRBV19
CAISDPQSPIQYF | TGTGCCATCAGTGACCCCCAGTCCCCCATTCAGTACTTC | few | TRBJ2-4 | - | TRBV10-3
CASSSTGTENIQYF | TGTGCCAGCAGTTCCACCGGGACAGAAAACATTCAGTACTTC | - | TRBJ2-4 | TRBD1 | TRBV12-3/TRBV12-4
CAISNSGGHGGELFF | TGTGCCATCAGTAATAGCGGGGGGCACGGCGGGGAGCTGTTTTTT | many | TRBJ2-2 | TRBD2 | TRBV10-3
CASSLGRQQGQPQHF | TGTGCCAGCAGCTTAGGCAGGCAGCAGGGTCAGCCCCAGCATTTT | many | TRBJ1-5 | - | TRBV7-2
CASSLYSTGDSYEQYF | TGCGCCAGCAGCCTATATTCGACTGGGGACTCCTACGAGCAGTACTTC | few | TRBJ2-7 | - | TRBV4-3
CASRDRNGELFF | TGTGCCAGCAGGGACAGGAACGGGGAGCTGTTTTTT | many | TRBJ2-2 | TRBD1 | TRBV5-4
CATSRGYNYGYTF | TGTGCCACCAGTCGGGGATATAACTATGGCTACACCTTC | - | TRBJ1-2 | - | TRBV24-1
CSAPAGADQETQYF | TGCAGTGCCCCCGCGGGGGCAGACCAAGAGACCCAGTACTTC | few | TRBJ2-5 | - | TRBV20-1
CASSSTSGGVTQYF | TGTGCCAGCAGCTCGACTAGCGGGGGTGTGACCCAGTACTTC | medium-sized | TRBJ2-5 | TRBD2 | TRBV7-2
CASRGRESGEKLFF | TGTGCCAGCAGGGGCCGGGAGTCTGGTGAAAAACTGTTTTTT | few | TRBJ1-4 | - | TRBV27
CASSLGQGGIWRRQFF | TGTGCCAGCAGTTTAGGACAGGGAGGCATATGGAGGAGGCAGTTCTTC | many | TRBJ2-1 | - | TRBV12-3/TRBV12-4
CSVERQVNTEAFF | TGCAGCGTTGAAAGGCAGGTGAACACTGAAGCTTTCTTT | - | TRBJ1-1 | - | TRBV29-1
CASSQGGVSTDAQYF | TGTGCCAGCAGCCAAGGAGGGGTAAGCACAGATGCGCAGTATTTT | few | TRBJ2-3 | - | TRBV14
CASSVFSREAETQYF | TGTGCCAGCAGTGTATTCTCCAGGGAGGCGGAGACCCAGTACTTC | medium-sized | TRBJ2-5 | - | TRBV2
CSAPLLAAGTYEQYF | TGCAGTGCACCTTTGCTAGCGGCGGGAACCTACGAGCAGTACTTC | many | TRBJ2-7 | TRBD2 | TRBV20-1
CASSLRQENTEAFF | TGTGCCAGCAGCTTAAGACAGGAGAACACTGAAGCTTTCTTT | - | TRBJ1-1 | - | TRBV7-9
CASSQGVGSTVYEQYF | TGTGCCAGCAGCCAAGGAGTCGGATCCACCGTCTACGAGCAGTACTTC | - | TRBJ2-7 | - | TRBV3-1
CASSLYSGTGNTGELFF | TGTGCCAGCAGCTTATATTCCGGGACAGGTAACACCGGGGAGCTGTTTTTT | medium-sized | TRBJ2-2 | TRBD1 | TRBV5-6
CASSVGTEAFF | TGTGCCAGCAGCGTCGGGACAGAAGCTTTCTTT | many | TRBJ1-1 | - | TRBV6-2/TRBV6-3
CASSLGGGRPNEQFF | TGTGCCAGCAGCTTAGGGGGCGGACGCCCCAATGAGCAGTTCTTC | many | TRBJ2-1 | - | TRBV11-2
CASSLAGTSIHEQYF | TGTGCCAGCAGTTTAGCCGGGACTAGCATCCACGAGCAGTACTTC | few | TRBJ2-7 | TRBD2 | TRBV12-3/TRBV12-4
CARAGQPQHF | TGCGCTCGGGCAGGACAGCCCCAGCATTTT | many | TRBJ1-5 | - | TRBV6-4
CASSLAGPRSEQFF | TGTGCCAGCAGCTTAGCAGGGCCCAGGTCTGAGCAGTTCTTC | many | TRBJ2-1 | - | TRBV7-6
CSADPDRGVIAEAFF | TGCAGTGCTGATCCCGACAGGGGGGTGATCGCTGAAGCTTTCTTT | many | TRBJ1-1 | TRBD1 | TRBV20-1
CASSEAVLGPRYTEAFF | TGTGCCAGCAGTGAAGCGGTACTTGGACCTCGGTACACTGAAGCTTTCTTT | many | TRBJ1-1 | - | TRBV6-1
CAWSVWDSGNTIYF | TGTGCCTGGAGTGTGTGGGACTCTGGAAACACCATATATTTT | many | TRBJ1-3 | - | TRBV30
CASSFVLAGVDEQFF | TGTGCCAGCAGCTTCGTGCTAGCGGGAGTGGATGAGCAGTTCTTC | many | TRBJ2-1 | TRBD2 | TRBV11-3
CATSRVQGSVYEQFF | TGTGCCACCAGCAGGGTACAGGGGAGTGTCTATGAGCAGTTCTTC | many | TRBJ2-1 | TRBD1 | TRBV15
CASSLTIGLGQSSGANVLTF | TGTGCCAGCAGTCTTACTATAGGGTTGGGACAAAGCTCTGGGGCCAACGTCCTGACTTTC | many | TRBJ2-6 | - | TRBV12-3/TRBV12-4
CASSLAVQAGDTQYF | TGTGCCAGCAGCTTAGCAGTCCAAGCCGGAGATACGCAGTATTTT | few | TRBJ2-3 | - | TRBV11-2
CASSPAGDRRETQYF | TGTGCCAGCAGCCCAGCGGGGGACAGGCGGGAGACCCAGTACTTC | few | TRBJ2-5 | - | TRBV7-9
CASTLLRVSDTGELFF | TGTGCCAGCACCCTGCTAAGGGTCTCGGACACCGGGGAGCTGTTTTTT | - | TRBJ2-2 | - | TRBV2
CASSVDRWNSPLHF | TGTGCCAGCAGCGTGGACAGGTGGAATTCACCCCTCCACTTT | few | TRBJ1-6 | TRBD1 | TRBV3-1
CASLGNRGRIDTQYF | TGTGCCAGTCTCGGCAACAGGGGAAGGATAGATACGCAGTATTTT | few | TRBJ2-3 | TRBD1 | TRBV11-2
CASSFFEDSPLHF | TGTGCCAGCAGTTTTTTTGAGGATTCACCCCTCCACTTT | few | TRBJ1-6 | - | TRBV12-3/TRBV12-4
CASSHGLDTDTQYF | TGTGCCAGCAGCCATGGACTAGACACAGATACGCAGTATTTT | medium-sized | TRBJ2-3 | TRBD2 | TRBV12-3/TRBV12-4
CASSFLAGGVQETQYF | TGTGCCAGCAGTTTCCTAGCGGGAGGTGTTCAAGAGACCCAGTACTTC | - | TRBJ2-5 | TRBD2 | TRBV27